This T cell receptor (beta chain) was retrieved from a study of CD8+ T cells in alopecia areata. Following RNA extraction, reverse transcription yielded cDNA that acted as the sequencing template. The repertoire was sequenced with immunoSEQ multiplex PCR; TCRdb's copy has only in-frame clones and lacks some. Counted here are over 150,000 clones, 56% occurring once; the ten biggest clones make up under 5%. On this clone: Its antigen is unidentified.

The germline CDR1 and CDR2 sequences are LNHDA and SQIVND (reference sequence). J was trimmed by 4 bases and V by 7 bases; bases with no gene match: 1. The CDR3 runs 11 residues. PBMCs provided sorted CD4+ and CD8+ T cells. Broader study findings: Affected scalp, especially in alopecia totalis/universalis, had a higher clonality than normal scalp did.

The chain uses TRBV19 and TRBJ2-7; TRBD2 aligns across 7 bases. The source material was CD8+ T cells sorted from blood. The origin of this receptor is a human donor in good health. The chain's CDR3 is CASTSGYEQYF. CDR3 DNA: TGTGCCAGTACTAGCGGTTACGAGCAGTACTTC.